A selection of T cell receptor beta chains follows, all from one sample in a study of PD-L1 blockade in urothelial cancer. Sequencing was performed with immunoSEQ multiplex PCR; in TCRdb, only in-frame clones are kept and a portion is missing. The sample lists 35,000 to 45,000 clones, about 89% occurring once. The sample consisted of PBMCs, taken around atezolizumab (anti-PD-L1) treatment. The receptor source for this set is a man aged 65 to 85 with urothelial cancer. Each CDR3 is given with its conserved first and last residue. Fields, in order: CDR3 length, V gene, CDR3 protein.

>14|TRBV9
CASSAGTGAQPQHF
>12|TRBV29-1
CSVPERVYGYTF
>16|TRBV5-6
CASSLYRGSGANVLTF
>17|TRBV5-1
CASSPRTSGIGSYEQYF
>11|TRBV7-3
CASSLANEQFF
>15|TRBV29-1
CSASELAGAPNEQYF
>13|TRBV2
CASRQTGSDEQFF
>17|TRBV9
CASSVGQGRGTNTEAFF
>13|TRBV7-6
CASSLAENYEQYF
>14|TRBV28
CASSRRQRTDTQYF